These 10 T cell receptor beta chains were all obtained from the same sample, sequenced in a study of shared clonotypes between healthy human individuals. TCRdb's copy holds only in-frame clones and misses some; the assay was immunoSEQ multiplex PCR. The table includes approximately 2.1 million clones, about 92% detected once. The specimen was naive CD4+ T cells from PBMCs. The sample's subset: CD45RA+ positively selected. Every receptor here comes from a man younger than 35 in good health. Some clones in this sample may be carry-over from other donors' samples.

Turning to this clone: This sample also contains other DNA sequences that code for the same CDR3. The chain carries TRBV5-1 and TRBJ2-1; 11 bases fit TRBD2. Germline-derived CDR1 and CDR2 are SGHRS and YFSETQ. Losses at the gene ends were 4 bases for V and 5 bases for J; bases not matched to a gene: 5. The CDR3 is 15 amino acids. The CDR3 reads CASSLGTSGNNEQFF. The CDR3 coding sequence is TGCGCCAGCAGCCTTGGGACTAGCGGTAACAATGAGCAGTTCTTC.

Only one count was recorded for this clone. The CDR3 region has the DNA TGTGCCAGCAGCGGGGGGGGCCGCCAAGAGACCCAGTACTTC. The encoded protein is CASSGGGRQETQYF. The chain employs TRBV11-1 and TRBJ2-5; a weak D match, TRBD2 (7 bases). This CDR3 region has 14 residues. The V end lost 5 bases, the J end lost 1 base, and 11 bases lay between the germline ends. Germline assignment: CDR1 SGHAT and CDR2 FQDESV (reference sequence). Looking up the rest from reference TRBV11-1 and TRBJ2-5 gives the full variable domain: EAEVAQSPRYKITEKSQAVAFWCDPISGHATLYWYRQILGQGPELLVQFQDESVVDDSQLPKDRFSAERLKGVDSTLKIQPAELGDSAMYLCASSGGGRQETQYFGPGTRLLVL.

CDR3 in amino acids: CASSLHAGNTEAFF. The CDR3 coding sequence is TGTGCCAGCAGTTTACATGCGGGGAACACTGAAGCTTTCTTT. This chain joins TRBV2 and TRBJ1-1, with D unresolved. The CDR3 is 14 amino acids. Trimming took off 5 bases at V and 1 base at J, with 11 bases between the two ends. CDR1 is SNHLY and CDR2 is FYNNEI in the germline V gene.

The chain links TRBV30 to TRBJ1-2; D remains unclear. CDR1 is GTSNPN and CDR2 is SVGIG in the germline V gene (reference sequence). The length of the CDR3 is 16 residues. The V and J ends lost 2 bases and 4 bases respectively, with 20 bases between them. The CDR3 sequence is CAWSPQRRVWGYGYTF. For the CDR3, the DNA is TGTGCCTGGAGTCCGCAACGGAGGGTGTGGGGCTATGGCTACACCTTC.

V is TRBV9 and J is TRBJ1-3; the match to TRBD1 covers 7 bases. The V and J ends lost 3 bases and 3 bases, in that order; junction bases with no gene match: 9. The CDR3 extends over 16 amino acids. Germline loops: CDR1 SGDLS, CDR2 YYNGEE. CDR3 DNA sequence: TGTGCCAGCAGCGGGACAAGGGGGCAGCATGGAAACACCATATATTTT. Amino acids: CASSGTRGQHGNTIYF.

V gene TRBV5-1 combines with J gene TRBJ2-7; weak D call: TRBD1 (6 bases). V lost 4 bases to trimming and J lost 3 bases, with 17 bases between them. CDR1 and CDR2 from the germline V gene are SGHRS and YFSETQ. CDR3 length: 15 amino acids. CDR3 protein: CASSPSVGAVYEQYF. The CDR3 DNA reads TGCGCCAGCAGCCCATCGGTGGGGGCGGTCTACGAGCAGTACTTC.

V is TRBV4-3 and J is TRBJ2-7; possibly TRBD1 for D (5 bases). Germline CDR1 reads LGHNA; CDR2 reads YSLEER. Trimming pared 5 bases from V and 0 bases from J, leaving 14 bases between. The CDR3 sequence is 15 residues long. CDR3 region: CASSAPTENSYEQYF. Here the CDR3 DNA reads TGCGCCAGCAGCGCCCCGACAGAAAACTCCTACGAGCAGTACTTC.

The gene calls are TRBV18 and TRBJ2-2; 11 bases are a match to TRBD2. The germline gives CDR1 KGHSH, CDR2 LQKENI. V shed 5 bases, J shed 6 bases, and the junction held 11 bases outside the gene matches. The CDR3 length is 17 residues. CDR3 residues: CASSFLLTSGSSGELFF. CDR3 nucleotides: TGTGCCAGCTCATTCCTTTTAACTAGCGGGAGTTCCGGGGAGCTGTTTTTT.

The chain combines TRBV29-1 with TRBJ2-2, with 7 bases lining up with TRBD1. Germline CDR1 reads SQVTM; CDR2 reads ANQGSEA. The CDR3 is made up of 14 amino acids. With V trimmed by 6 bases and J by 8 bases, 12 bases remained unmatched. In DNA, the CDR3 is TGCAGCGTCCCGACCTGGACAGGATCTGGGGAGCTGTTTTTT. Protein sequence: CSVPTWTGSGELFF.

The J gene is TRBJ2-3, the V gene TRBV5-1; D may be TRBD1 (7 bases). The germline CDR1 and CDR2 sequences are SGHRS and YFSETQ. V dropped 2 bases and J dropped 3 bases, with 16 bases sitting between them. The CDR3 contains 16 residues. CDR3 nucleotides: TGCGCCAGCAGCTTTTACAGGGGAGGACAAACAGATACGCAGTATTTT. Its translation is CASSFYRGGQTDTQYF. Filled out from reference TRBV5-1 and TRBJ2-3, the complete variable domain reads KAGVTQTPRYLIKTRGQQVTLSCSPISGHRSVSWYQQTPGQGLQFLFEYFSETQRNKGNFPGRFSGRQFSNSRSEMNVSTLELGDSALYLCASSFYRGGQTDTQYFGPGTRLTVL.